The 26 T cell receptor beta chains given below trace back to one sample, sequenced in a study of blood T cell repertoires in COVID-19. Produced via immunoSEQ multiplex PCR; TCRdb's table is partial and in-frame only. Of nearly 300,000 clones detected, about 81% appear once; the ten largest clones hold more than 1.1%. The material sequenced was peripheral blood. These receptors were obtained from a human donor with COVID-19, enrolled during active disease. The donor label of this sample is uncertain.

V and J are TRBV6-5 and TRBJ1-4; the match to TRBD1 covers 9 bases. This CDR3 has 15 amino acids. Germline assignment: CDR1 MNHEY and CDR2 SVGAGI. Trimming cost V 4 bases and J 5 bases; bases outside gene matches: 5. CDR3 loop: CASSLSGTGNEKLFF. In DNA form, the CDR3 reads TGTGCCAGCAGTTTATCCGGGACAGGGAATGAAAAACTGTTTTTT.

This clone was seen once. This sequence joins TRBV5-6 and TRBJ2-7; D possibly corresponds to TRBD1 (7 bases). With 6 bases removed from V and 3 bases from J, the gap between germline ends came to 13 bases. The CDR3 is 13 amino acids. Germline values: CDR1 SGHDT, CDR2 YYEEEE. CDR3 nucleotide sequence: TGTGCCAGCATCCTGCAGGGGGGCTACGAGCAGTACTTC. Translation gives CASILQGGYEQYF.

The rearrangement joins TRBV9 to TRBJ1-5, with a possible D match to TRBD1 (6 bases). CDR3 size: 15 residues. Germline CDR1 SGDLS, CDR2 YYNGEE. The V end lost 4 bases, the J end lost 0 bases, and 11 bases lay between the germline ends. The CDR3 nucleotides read TGTGCCAGCAGCCGGGACATATCTAGCAATCAGCCCCAGCATTTT. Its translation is CASSRDISSNQPQHF.

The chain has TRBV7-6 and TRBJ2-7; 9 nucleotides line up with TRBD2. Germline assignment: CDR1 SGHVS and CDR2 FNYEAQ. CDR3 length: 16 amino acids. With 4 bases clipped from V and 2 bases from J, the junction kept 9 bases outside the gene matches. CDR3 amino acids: CASSSRTSGPTYEQYF. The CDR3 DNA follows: TGTGCCAGCAGCTCAAGAACTAGCGGGCCAACCTACGAGCAGTACTTC.

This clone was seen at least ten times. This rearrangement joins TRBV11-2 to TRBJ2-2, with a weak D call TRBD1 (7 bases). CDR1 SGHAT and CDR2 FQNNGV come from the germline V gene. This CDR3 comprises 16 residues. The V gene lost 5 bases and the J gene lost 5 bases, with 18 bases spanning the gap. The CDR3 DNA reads TGTGCCAGCAGCCACCGCGGAGGGGGCTTAACCGGGGAGCTGTTTTTT. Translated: CASSHRGGGLTGELFF.

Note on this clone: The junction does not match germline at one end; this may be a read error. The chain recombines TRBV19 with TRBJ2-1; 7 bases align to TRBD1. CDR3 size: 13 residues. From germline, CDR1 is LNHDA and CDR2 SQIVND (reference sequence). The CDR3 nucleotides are TGTGCCAGTAGTCCAGCCCTCGGGACAGCTCTACTCTTC. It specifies CASSPALGTALLF.

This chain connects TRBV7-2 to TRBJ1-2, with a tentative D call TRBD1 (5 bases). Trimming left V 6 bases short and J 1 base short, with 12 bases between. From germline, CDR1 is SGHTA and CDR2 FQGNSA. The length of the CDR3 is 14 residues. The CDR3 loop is CASRTGGINYGYTF. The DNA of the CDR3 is TGTGCCAGCAGGACGGGGGGGATTAACTATGGCTACACCTTC.

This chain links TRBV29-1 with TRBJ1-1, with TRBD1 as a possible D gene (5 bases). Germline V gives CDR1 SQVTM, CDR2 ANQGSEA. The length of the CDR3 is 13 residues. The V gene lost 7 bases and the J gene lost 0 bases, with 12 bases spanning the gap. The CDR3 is CSAAQGMNTEAFF. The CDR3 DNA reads TGCAGCGCTGCTCAGGGCATGAACACTGAAGCTTTCTTT.

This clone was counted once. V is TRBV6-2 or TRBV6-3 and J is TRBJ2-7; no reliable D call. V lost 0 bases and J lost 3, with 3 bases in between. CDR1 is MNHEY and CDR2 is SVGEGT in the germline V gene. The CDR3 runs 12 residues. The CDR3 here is CASSYSRYEQYF. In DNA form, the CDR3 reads TGTGCCAGCAGTTACTCCCGCTACGAGCAGTACTTC.

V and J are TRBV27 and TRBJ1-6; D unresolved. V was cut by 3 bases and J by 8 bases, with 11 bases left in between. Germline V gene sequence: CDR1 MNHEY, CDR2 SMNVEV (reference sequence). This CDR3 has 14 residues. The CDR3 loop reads CASSFEYGDSPLHF. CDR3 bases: TGTGCCAGCAGTTTCGAGTACGGGGATTCACCCCTCCACTTT.

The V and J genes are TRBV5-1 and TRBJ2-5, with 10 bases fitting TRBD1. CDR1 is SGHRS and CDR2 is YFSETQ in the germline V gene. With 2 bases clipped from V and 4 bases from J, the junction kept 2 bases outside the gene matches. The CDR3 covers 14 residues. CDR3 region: CASSFRDRGETQYF. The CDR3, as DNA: TGCGCCAGCAGCTTCCGGGACAGGGGAGAGACCCAGTACTTC.

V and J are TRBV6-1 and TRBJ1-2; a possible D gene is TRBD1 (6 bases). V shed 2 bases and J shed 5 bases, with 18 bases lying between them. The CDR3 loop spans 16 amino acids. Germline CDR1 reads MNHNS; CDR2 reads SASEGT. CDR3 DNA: TGTGCCAGCAGTGAATTCACCCAAGGGGGATCGTATGGCTACACCTTC. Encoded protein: CASSEFTQGGSYGYTF.

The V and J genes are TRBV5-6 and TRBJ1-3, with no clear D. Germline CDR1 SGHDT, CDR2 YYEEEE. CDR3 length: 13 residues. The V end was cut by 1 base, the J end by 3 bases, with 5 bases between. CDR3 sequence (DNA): TGTGCCAGCAGCTTGCCTAGTGGAAACACCATATATTTT. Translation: CASSLPSGNTIYF.

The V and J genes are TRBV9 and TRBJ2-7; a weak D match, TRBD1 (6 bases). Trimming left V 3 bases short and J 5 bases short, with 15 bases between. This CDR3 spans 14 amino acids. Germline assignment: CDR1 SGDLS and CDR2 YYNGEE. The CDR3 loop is CASSAHRELDEQYF. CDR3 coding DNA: TGTGCCAGCAGCGCTCACAGGGAATTGGACGAGCAGTACTTC.

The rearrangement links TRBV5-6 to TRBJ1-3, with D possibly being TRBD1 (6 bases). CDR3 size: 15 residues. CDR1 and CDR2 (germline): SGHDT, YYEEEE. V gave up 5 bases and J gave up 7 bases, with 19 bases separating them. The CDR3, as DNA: TGTGCCAGCAGTCCGGCTGACAGGCCGGCCAACACCATATATTTT. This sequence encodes CASSPADRPANTIYF.

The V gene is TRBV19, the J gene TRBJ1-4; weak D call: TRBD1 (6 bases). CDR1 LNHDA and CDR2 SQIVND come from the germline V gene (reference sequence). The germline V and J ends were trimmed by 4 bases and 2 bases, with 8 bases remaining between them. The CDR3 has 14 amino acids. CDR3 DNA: TGTGCCAGTAGTACAACAGGGACTAATGAAAAACTGTTTTTT. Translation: CASSTTGTNEKLFF.

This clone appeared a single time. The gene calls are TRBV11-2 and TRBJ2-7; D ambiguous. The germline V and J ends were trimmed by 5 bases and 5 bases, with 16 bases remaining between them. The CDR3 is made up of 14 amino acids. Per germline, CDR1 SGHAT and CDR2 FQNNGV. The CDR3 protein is CASSPLLAPHEQYF. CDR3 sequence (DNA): TGTGCCAGCAGCCCCCTTTTGGCTCCCCACGAGCAGTACTTC.

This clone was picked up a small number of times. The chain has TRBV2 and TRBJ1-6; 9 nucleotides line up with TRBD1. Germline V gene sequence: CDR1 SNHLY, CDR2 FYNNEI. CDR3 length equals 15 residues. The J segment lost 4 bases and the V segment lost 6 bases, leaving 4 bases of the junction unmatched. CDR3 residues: CASRQGATYNSPLHF. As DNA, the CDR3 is TGTGCCAGCAGACAGGGGGCGACTTATAATTCACCCCTCCACTTT.

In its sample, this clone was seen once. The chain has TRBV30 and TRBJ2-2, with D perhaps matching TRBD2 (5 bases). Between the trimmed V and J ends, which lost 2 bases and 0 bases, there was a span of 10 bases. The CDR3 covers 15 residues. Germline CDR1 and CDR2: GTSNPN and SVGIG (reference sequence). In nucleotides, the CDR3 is TGTGCCTGGAGTACCCATAGCGCGAACACCGGGGAGCTGTTTTTT. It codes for CAWSTHSANTGELFF.

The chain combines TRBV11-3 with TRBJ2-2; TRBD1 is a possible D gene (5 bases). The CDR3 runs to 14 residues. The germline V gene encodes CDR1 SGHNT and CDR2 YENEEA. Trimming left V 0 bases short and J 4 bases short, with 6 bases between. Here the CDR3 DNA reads TGTGCCAGCAGCTTAGAGGGGCTCACCGGGGAGCTGTTTTTT. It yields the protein CASSLEGLTGELFF.

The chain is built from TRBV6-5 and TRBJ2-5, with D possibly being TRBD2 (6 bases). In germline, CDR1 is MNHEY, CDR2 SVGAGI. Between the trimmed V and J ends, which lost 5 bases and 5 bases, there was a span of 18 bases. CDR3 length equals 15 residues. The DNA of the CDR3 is TGTGCCAGCAGTCAGAGGGAGTCCGCGGGGGAGACCCAGTACTTC. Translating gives CASSQRESAGETQYF.

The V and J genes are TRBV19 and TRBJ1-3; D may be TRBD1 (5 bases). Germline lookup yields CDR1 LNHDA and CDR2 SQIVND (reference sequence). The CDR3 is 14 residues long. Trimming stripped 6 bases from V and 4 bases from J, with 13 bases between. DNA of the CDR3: TGTGCCAGTAGAAGTCAGGGTCGCGGAAACACCATATATTTT. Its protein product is CASRSQGRGNTIYF. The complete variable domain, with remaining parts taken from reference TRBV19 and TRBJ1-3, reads DGGITQSPKYLFRKEGQNVTLSCEQNLNHDAMYWYRQDPGQGLRLIYYSQIVNDFQKGDIAEGYSVSREKKESFPLTVTSAQKNPTAFYLCASRSQGRGNTIYFGEGSWLTVV.

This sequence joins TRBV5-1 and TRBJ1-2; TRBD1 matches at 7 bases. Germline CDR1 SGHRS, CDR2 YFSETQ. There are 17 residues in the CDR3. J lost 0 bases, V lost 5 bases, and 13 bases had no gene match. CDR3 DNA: TGCGCCAGCAGACGCGGGACAGTCGGCTTAGCTAACTATGGCTACACCTTC. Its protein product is CASRRGTVGLANYGYTF.

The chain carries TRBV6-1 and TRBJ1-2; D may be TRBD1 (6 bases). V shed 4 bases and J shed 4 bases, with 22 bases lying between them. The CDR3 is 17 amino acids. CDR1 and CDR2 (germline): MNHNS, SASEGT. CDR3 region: CASSAHRPRTDVYGYTF. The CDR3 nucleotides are TGTGCCAGCAGTGCCCACCGGCCTCGGACAGACGTCTATGGCTACACCTTC.

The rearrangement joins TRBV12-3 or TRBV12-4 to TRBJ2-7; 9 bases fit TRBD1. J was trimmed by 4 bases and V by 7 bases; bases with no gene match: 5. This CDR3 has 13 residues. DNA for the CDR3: TGTGCCAGCAAAAGGACAGGGGAGTACGAGCAGTACTTC. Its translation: CASKRTGEYEQYF.

The CDR3 spells CASSMSSEQYF. The CDR3 nucleotides read TGTGCCAGTAGTATGTCGAGCGAGCAGTACTTC. This chain connects TRBV19 to TRBJ2-7, with D unresolved. This CDR3 has 11 residues. CDR1 and CDR2 from the germline V gene are LNHDA and SQIVND (reference sequence). Between the trimmed V and J ends, which lost 3 bases and 6 bases, there was a span of 6 bases.